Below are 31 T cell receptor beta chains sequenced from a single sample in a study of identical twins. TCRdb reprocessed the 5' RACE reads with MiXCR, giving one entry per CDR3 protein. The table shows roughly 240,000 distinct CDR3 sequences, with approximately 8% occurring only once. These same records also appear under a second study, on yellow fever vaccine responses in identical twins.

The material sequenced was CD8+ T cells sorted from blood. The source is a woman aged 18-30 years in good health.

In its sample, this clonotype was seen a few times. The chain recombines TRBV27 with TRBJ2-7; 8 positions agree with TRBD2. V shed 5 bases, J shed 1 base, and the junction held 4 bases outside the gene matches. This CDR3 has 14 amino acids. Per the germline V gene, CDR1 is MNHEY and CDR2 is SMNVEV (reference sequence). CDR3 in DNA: TGTGCCAGCAGTCCGGGAGGGCCATCCTACGAGCAGTACTTC. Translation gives CASSPGGPSYEQYF.

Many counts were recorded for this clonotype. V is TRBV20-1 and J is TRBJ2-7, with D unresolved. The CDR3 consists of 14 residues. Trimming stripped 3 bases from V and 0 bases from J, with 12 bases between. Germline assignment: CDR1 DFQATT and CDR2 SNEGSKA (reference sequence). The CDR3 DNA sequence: TGCAGTGCTAGCTTTGCCGGCCGCTCCTACGAGCAGTACTTC. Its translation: CSASFAGRSYEQYF.

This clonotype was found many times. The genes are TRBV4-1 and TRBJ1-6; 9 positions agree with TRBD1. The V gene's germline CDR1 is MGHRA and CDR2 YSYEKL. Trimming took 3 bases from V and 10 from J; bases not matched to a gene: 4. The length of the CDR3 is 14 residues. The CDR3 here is CASSQGQGTSPLHF. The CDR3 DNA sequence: TGCGCCAGCAGCCAGGGACAGGGAACGTCACCCCTCCACTTT.

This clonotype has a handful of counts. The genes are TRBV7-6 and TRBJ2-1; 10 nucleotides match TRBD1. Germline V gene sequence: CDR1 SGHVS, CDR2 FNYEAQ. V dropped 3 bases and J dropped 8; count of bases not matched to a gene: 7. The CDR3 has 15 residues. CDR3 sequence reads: CASSFRGTGVDEQFF. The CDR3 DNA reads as TGTGCCAGCAGCTTCCGGGGGACAGGGGTGGATGAGCAGTTCTTC.

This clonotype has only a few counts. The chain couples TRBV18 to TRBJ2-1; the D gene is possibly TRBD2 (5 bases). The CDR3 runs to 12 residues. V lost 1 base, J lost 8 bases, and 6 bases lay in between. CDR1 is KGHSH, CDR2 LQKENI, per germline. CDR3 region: CASSPREYEQFF. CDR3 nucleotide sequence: TGTGCCAGCTCACCACGGGAGTATGAGCAGTTCTTC.

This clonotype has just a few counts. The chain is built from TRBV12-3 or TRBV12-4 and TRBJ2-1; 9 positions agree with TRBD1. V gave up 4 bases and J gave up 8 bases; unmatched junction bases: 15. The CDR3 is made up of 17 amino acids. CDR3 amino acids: CASSSYATGQGGHEQFF. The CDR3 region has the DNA TGTGCCAGCAGTTCTTACGCCACGGGACAGGGCGGCCATGAGCAGTTCTTC.

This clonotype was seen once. The CDR3 bases are TGTGCCAGCAGTCCGGGACAAGTAAAAATCAGCTCCTACGAGCAGTACTTC. Its protein is CASSPGQVKISSYEQYF. V and J are TRBV2 and TRBJ2-7; D is perhaps TRBD1 (6 bases). Germline CDR1 reads SNHLY; CDR2 reads FYNNEI. The germline V and J ends were trimmed by 5 bases and 0 bases, with 20 bases remaining between them. The CDR3 runs 17 residues.

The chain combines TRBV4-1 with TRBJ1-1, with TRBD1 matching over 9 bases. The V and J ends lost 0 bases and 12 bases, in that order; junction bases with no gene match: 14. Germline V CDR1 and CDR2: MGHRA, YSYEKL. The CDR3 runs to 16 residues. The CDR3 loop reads CASSQDIIEETGGTFF. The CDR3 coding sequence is TGCGCCAGCAGCCAAGATATAATAGAGGAGACAGGGGGGACTTTCTTT.

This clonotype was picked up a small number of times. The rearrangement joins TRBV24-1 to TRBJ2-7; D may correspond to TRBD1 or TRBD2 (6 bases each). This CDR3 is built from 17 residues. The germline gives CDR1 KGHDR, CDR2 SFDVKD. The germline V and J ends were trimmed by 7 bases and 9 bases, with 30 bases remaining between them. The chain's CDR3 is CATREPGQRTTSIGQYF. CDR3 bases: TGTGCCACCAGGGAACCGGGACAAAGGACTACGTCGATCGGGCAGTACTTC.

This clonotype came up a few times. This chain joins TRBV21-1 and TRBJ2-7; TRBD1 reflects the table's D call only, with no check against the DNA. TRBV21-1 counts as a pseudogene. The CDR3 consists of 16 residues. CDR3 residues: CASSKVQARVYGEQYV. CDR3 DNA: TGTGCCAGCAGCAAAGTGCAGGCCAGGGTATATGGCGAGCAGTACGTC.

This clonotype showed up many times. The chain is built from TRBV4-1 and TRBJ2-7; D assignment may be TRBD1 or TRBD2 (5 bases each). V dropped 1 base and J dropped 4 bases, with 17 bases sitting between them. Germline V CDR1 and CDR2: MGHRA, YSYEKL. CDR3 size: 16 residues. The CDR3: CASSQGLGAKRYEQYF. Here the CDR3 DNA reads TGCGCCAGCAGCCAAGGCCTCGGGGCAAAGAGGTACGAGCAGTACTTC.

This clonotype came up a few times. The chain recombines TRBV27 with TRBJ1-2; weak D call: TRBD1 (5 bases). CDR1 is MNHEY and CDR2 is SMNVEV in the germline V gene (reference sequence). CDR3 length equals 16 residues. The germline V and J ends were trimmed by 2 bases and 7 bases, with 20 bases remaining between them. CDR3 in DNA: TGTGCCAGCAGTTTAGCGGCCAGGGCCGCGCAAGGTGGCTACACCTTC. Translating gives CASSLAARAAQGGYTF.

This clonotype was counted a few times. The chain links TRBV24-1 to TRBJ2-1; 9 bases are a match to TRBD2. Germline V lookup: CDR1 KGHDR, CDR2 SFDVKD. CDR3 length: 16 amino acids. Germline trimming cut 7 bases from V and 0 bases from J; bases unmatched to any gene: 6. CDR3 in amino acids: CATSRAGGYSYNEQFF. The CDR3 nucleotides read TGTGCCACCAGCAGAGCGGGAGGCTACTCCTACAATGAGCAGTTCTTC.

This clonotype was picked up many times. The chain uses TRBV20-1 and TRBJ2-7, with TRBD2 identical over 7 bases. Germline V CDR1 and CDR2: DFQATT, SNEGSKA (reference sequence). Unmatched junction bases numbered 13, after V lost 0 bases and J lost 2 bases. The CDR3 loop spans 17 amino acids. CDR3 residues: CSARDRGGGRAPYEQYF. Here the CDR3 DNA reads TGCAGTGCTAGAGATAGGGGTGGCGGGAGAGCGCCCTACGAGCAGTACTTC.

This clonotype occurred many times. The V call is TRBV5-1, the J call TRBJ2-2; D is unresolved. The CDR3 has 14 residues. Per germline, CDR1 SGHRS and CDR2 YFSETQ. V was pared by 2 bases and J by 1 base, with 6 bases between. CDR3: CASSFPGNTGELFF. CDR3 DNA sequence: TGCGCCAGCAGCTTCCCGGGGAACACCGGGGAGCTGTTTTTT. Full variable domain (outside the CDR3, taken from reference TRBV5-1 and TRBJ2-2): KAGVTQTPRYLIKTRGQQVTLSCSPISGHRSVSWYQQTPGQGLQFLFEYFSETQRNKGNFPGRFSGRQFSNSRSEMNVSTLELGDSALYLCASSFPGNTGELFFGEGSRLTVL.

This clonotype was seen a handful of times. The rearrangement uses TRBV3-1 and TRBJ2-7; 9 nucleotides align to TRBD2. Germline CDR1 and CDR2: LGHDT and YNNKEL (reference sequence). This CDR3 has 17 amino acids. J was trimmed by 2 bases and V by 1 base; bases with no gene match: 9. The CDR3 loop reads CASSQGDQREVPYEQYF. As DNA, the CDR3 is TGTGCCAGCAGCCAAGGTGACCAGCGGGAGGTTCCCTACGAGCAGTACTTC.

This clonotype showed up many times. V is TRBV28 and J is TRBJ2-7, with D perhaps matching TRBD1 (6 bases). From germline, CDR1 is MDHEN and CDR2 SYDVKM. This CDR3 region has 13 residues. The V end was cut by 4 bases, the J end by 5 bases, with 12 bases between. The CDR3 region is CASSSQGSDEQYF. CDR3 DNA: TGTGCCAGCAGTTCTCAGGGGTCTGACGAGCAGTACTTC.

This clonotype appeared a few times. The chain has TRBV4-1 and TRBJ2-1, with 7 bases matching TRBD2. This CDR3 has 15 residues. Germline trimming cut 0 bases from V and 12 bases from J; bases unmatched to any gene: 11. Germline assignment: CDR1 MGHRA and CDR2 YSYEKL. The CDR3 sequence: CASSQETGGRWGQFF. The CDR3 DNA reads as TGCGCCAGCAGCCAAGAGACGGGAGGACGGTGGGGGCAGTTCTTC.

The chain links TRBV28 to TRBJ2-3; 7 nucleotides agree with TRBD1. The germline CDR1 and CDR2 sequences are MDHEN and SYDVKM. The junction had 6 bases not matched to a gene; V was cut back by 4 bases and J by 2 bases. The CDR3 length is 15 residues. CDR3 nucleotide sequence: TGTGCCAGCAGTTCGGGACAGAGATACACAGATACGCAGTATTTT. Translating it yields CASSSGQRYTDTQYF.

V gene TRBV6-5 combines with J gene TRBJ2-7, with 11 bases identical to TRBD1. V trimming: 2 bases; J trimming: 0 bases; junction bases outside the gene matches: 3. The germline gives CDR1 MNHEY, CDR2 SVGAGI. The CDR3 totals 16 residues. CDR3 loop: CASSYLGTGGSYEQYF. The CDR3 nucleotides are TGTGCCAGCAGTTACCTTGGGACAGGGGGCTCCTACGAGCAGTACTTC.

CDR3: CASSATSGSEVFHPGELFF. The DNA of the CDR3 is TGTGCCAGCAGCGCCACTAGCGGGAGCGAAGTTTTTCACCCCGGGGAGCTGTTTTTT. V is TRBV11-1 and J is TRBJ2-2; 11 positions agree with TRBD2. V was pared by 5 bases and J by 6 bases, with 17 bases of the junction left unmatched. This CDR3 is built from 19 residues. From germline, CDR1 is SGHAT and CDR2 FQDESV (reference sequence).

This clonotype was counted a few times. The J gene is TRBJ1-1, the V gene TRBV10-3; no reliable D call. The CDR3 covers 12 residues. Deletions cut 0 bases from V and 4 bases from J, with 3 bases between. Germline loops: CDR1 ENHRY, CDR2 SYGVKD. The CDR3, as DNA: TGTGCCATCAGTGAGTCAATCACTGAAGCTTTCTTT. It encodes CAISESITEAFF.

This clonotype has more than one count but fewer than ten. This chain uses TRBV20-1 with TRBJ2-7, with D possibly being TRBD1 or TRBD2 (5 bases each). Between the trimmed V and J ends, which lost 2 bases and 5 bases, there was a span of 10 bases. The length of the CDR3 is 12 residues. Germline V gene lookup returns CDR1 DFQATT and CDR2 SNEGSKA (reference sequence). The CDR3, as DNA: TGCAGTGCTAGAATCAGGGAGAACGAGCAGTACTTC. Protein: CSARIRENEQYF.

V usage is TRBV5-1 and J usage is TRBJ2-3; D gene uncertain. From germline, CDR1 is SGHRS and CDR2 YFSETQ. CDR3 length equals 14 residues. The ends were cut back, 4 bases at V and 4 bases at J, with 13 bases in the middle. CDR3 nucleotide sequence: TGCGCCAGCAGCCAAGAGGCACACTCAGATACGCAGTATTTT. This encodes CASSQEAHSDTQYF. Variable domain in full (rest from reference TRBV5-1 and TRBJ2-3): KAGVTQTPRYLIKTRGQQVTLSCSPISGHRSVSWYQQTPGQGLQFLFEYFSETQRNKGNFPGRFSGRQFSNSRSEMNVSTLELGDSALYLCASSQEAHSDTQYFGPGTRLTVL.

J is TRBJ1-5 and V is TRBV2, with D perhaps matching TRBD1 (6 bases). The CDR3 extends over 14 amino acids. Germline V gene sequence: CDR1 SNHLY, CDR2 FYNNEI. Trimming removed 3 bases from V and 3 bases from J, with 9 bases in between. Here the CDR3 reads CASSDAGANQPQHF. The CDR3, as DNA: TGTGCCAGCAGTGATGCAGGGGCCAATCAGCCCCAGCATTTT.

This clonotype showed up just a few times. CDR3 sequence: CASSPLYGDYEQYF. CDR3 sequence (DNA): TGTGCCAGCAGCCCACTATATGGCGACTACGAGCAGTACTTC. This rearrangement joins TRBV11-2 to TRBJ2-7; D is undetermined. The CDR3 length is 14 residues. Germline V gene sequence: CDR1 SGHAT, CDR2 FQNNGV. V was cut by 5 bases and J by 3 bases, with 14 bases left in between.

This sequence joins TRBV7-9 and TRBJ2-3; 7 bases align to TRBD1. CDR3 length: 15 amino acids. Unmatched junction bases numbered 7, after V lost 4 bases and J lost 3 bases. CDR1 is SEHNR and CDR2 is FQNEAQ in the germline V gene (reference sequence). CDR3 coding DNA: TGTGCCAGCAGCTCTAGAGGGGGCCCTACAGATACGCAGTATTTT. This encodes CASSSRGGPTDTQYF.

DNA of the CDR3: TGTGCCAGCAGCCAAGGTGCGCGGGAGTTCTACAATGAGCAGTTCTTC. Translating it yields CASSQGAREFYNEQFF. The chain has TRBV4-2 and TRBJ2-1; 7 bases fit TRBD2. The CDR3 extends over 16 amino acids. After removal of 1 base from V and 3 bases from J, the junction contained 6 bases not matched to a gene. Germline V gene data show CDR1 as LGHNA and CDR2 as YNFKEQ.

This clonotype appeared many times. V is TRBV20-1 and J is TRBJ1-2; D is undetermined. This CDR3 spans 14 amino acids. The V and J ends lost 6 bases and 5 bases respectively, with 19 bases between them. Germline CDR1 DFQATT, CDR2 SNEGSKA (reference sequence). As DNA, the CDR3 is TGCAGTGCCTCGGAGACGAAAACGGAATATGGCTACACCTTC. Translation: CSASETKTEYGYTF.

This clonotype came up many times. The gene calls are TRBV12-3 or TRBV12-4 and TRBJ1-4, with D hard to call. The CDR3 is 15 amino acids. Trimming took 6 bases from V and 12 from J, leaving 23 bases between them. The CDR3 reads CASRKGRADLRELFF. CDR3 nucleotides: TGTGCCAGCAGAAAAGGAAGGGCGGATTTGAGGGAACTGTTTTTT.

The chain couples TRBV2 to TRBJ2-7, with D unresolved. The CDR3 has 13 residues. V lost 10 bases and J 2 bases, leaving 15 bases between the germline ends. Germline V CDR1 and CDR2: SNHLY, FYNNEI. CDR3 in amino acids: CAILGSEAYEQYV. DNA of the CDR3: TGTGCCATCCTCGGGTCCGAGGCCTACGAGCAGTACGTC.